This TCR beta chain was captured by sequencing in a study of CD8 T cells in ankylosing spondylitis. This clonotype was recorded a few times. Germline loops: CDR1 SNHLY, CDR2 FYNNEI. The CDR3 length is 17 residues. Trimming took 7 bases from V and 1 from J; bases not matched to a gene: 4. MiXCR, applied by TCRdb to the 5' RACE reads, yields one record per CDR3 protein. The repertoire holds 80,000 to 100,000 distinct CDR3 sequences, with roughly 8.8% as singletons. The source material was blood, either unsorted or a sorted T cell fraction (not recorded which). The origin of this receptor is a male donor with ankylosing spondylitis or in good health (not recorded which). The chain links TRBV2 to TRBJ2-1; 16 bases match TRBD2. The CDR3 coding sequence is TGTGCCAGCAAGGGACTAGCGGGGGGGAGATCCTACAATGAGCAGTTCTTC. It encodes CASKGLAGGRSYNEQFF.